This TCR beta chain was identified during a study of CD8+CD57+ T cells in acquired aplastic anemia. Study as a whole: Isolated CD4+ and CD8+ cells, once sorted, yielded DNA averaging about 3.4 ug. The study obtained 9 million to 13 million reads on average for CD4+ cells from healthy donors.

Germline CDR1 and CDR2: GTSNPN and SVGIG (reference sequence). The CDR3 is 15 amino acids. Trimming took off 3 bases at V and 0 bases at J, with 12 bases between the two ends. Regarding the study as a whole: Patients and healthy controls showed no significant CD8+ Simpson's diversity difference. Patients and controls shared fewer than 30 CD8+ CDR3 sequences.

The study profiled TCR beta VDJ and CDR3 using genomic DNA as template. TCRdb reprocessed the reads with MiXCR, giving one entry per CDR3 protein. The table has 400,000 to 450,000 distinct CDR3 sequences, approximately 70% seen once. This clonotype was found a few times. Its antigen is undetermined. This sequence was found in a human donor in good health, serving as a control. Sequencing input: sorted CD4+, CD8+, or CD8+CD57+ T cells (not recorded which) from PBMCs. The rearrangement links TRBV30 to TRBJ1-3; the D is unclear. The CDR3 DNA sequence: TGTGCCTGGAGGAGGACGGGGAACTCTGGAAACACCATATATTTT. This codes for CAWRRTGNSGNTIYF.